The 10 T cell receptor beta chains given below trace back to one sample, sequenced in a study of blood T cell repertoires in COVID-19. Assay: immunoSEQ multiplex PCR; the TCRdb copy retains only in-frame clones and omits some. Of 300,000 to 350,000 clones detected, more than 70% appear once; the ten largest clones hold around 3%. Material for sequencing was peripheral blood. These TCRs come from a man aged 25 to 40 with active or convalescent COVID-19.

The chain joins TRBV10-3 to TRBJ1-6; a weak D match, TRBD1 (5 bases). CDR1 is ENHRY, CDR2 SYGVKD, per germline. Between the trimmed V and J ends, which lost 6 bases and 10 bases, there was a span of 13 bases. This CDR3 contains 13 residues. The CDR3 nucleotides read TGTGCCATCAGGGGCAGGGAAGACTCACCCCTCCACTTT. Protein sequence: CAIRGREDSPLHF.

The genes are TRBV19 and TRBJ1-4; 7 bases are shared with TRBD1. This CDR3 has 17 amino acids. CDR1 and CDR2 (germline): LNHDA, SQIVND (reference sequence). J was trimmed by 0 bases and V by 6 bases; bases with no gene match: 10. In DNA form, the CDR3 reads TGTGCCAGTAGCTCGACAGGGAATTTTGCAACTAATGAAAAACTGTTTTTT. Its protein is CASSSTGNFATNEKLFF.

This clone appeared once. The V gene is TRBV23-1, the J gene TRBJ1-5; D is unresolved. TRBV23-1 is annotated as an ORF whose role is uncertain. The germline V and J ends were trimmed by 1 base and 1 base, with 14 bases remaining between them. This CDR3 region has 17 residues. Here the CDR3 reads CASSQLGGEESNQPQHF. The CDR3 DNA reads as TGCGCCAGCAGTCAATTGGGCGGGGAAGAAAGCAATCAGCCCCAGCATTTT.

The gene calls are TRBV5-1 and TRBJ1-2; the match to TRBD1 covers 12 bases. V trimming: 5 bases; J trimming: 6 bases; junction bases outside the gene matches: 8. This CDR3 has 15 amino acids. Germline assignment: CDR1 SGHRS and CDR2 YFSETQ. Here the CDR3 DNA reads TGCGCCAGCAGTCGGGACAGGGGGCAGGGGAATGGCTACACCTTC. This sequence encodes CASSRDRGQGNGYTF.

CDR3: CASSFGTGWGQPQHF. CDR3 coding DNA: TGTGCCAGCAGCTTTGGGACAGGGTGGGGTCAGCCCCAGCATTTT. The chain links TRBV5-8 to TRBJ1-5, with TRBD1 identical over 9 bases. Germline CDR1 and CDR2: SGHTS and YDEGEE. With V trimmed by 2 bases and J by 6 bases, 6 bases remained unmatched. The CDR3 contains 15 residues.

About this clone itself: At the DNA level, this CDR3 is encoded by other sequences in the same sample as well. V usage is TRBV12-3 or TRBV12-4 and J usage is TRBJ1-2, with 9 bases matching TRBD1. V trimming: 5 bases; J trimming: 4 bases; junction bases outside the gene matches: 2. The CDR3 totals 13 residues. The DNA of the CDR3 is TGTGCCAGCAGTCTGGGACAGGGCTATGGCTACACCTTC. Translation gives CASSLGQGYGYTF.

The J gene is TRBJ2-3, the V gene TRBV28; TRBD2 matches 9 bases. Germline trimming cut 3 bases from V and 6 bases from J; bases unmatched to any gene: 16. Germline CDR1 MDHEN, CDR2 SYDVKM. The CDR3 extends over 18 amino acids. The CDR3 nucleotides are TGTGCCAGCAGTTTGGCGGGCACCGGCGGGAGGGCCTGGGATACGCAGTATTTT. It translates to CASSLAGTGGRAWDTQYF. Full variable domain (rest looked up from reference TRBV28 and TRBJ2-3): DVKVTQSSRYLVKRTGEKVFLECVQDMDHENMFWYRQDPGLGLRLIYFSYDVKMKEKGDIPEGYSVSREKKERFSLILESASTNQTSMYLCASSLAGTGGRAWDTQYFGPGTRLTVL.

V gene TRBV7-2 combines with J gene TRBJ2-4, with D possibly matching TRBD1 (5 bases). Trimming shortened V by 2 bases and J by 5 bases, and 7 bases separated the two germline ends. This CDR3 contains 13 residues. The germline CDR1 and CDR2 sequences are SGHTA and FQGNSA. CDR3 sequence: CASSLQGQNIQYF. The CDR3, as DNA: TGTGCCAGCAGCTTACAGGGCCAAAACATTCAGTACTTC.

This clone was detected only a few times. This chain connects TRBV10-3 to TRBJ1-5, with TRBD1 matching over 10 bases. Trimming took 5 bases from V and 5 from J; bases not matched to a gene: 3. Germline CDR1 and CDR2: ENHRY and SYGVKD. This CDR3 region has 14 residues. CDR3 residues: CAISLGQGDQPQHF. CDR3 DNA: TGTGCCATCAGTTTAGGACAGGGGGATCAGCCCCAGCATTTT.

This rearrangement joins TRBV2 to TRBJ2-7; 11 bases match TRBD1. Germline CDR1 is SNHLY and CDR2 is FYNNEI. The CDR3 is made up of 14 amino acids. V lost 8 bases and J lost 6; bases outside the gene matches: 9. The CDR3 nucleotides read TGTGCCAGCCTCCGGGACAGGGGGATTGTCGAGCAGTACTTC. This codes for CASLRDRGIVEQYF.